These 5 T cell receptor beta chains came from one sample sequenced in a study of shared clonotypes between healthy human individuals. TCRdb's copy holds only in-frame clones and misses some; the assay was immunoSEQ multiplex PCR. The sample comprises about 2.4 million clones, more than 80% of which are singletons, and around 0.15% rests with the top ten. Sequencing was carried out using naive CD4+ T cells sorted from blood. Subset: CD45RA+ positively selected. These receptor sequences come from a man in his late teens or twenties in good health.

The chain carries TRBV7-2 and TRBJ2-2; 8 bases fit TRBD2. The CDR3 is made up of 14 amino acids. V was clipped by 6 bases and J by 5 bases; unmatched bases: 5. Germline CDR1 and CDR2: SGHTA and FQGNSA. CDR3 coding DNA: TGTGCCAGCAGACGGGCTAGCGGGACCGGGGAGCTGTTTTTT. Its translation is CASRRASGTGELFF.

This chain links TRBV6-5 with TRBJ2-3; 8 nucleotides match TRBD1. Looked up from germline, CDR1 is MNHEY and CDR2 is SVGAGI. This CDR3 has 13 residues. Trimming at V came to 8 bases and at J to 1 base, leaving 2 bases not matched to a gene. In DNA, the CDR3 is TGTGCCAGCCACAGGGGGGGCACAGATACGCAGTATTTT. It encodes CASHRGGTDTQYF.

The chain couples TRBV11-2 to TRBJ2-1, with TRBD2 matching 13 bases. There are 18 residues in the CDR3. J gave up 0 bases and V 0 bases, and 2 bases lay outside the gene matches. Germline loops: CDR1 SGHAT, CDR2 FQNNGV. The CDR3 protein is CASSLEGLAGSSYNEQFF. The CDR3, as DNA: TGTGCCAGCAGCTTAGAGGGACTAGCGGGGAGCTCCTACAATGAGCAGTTCTTC. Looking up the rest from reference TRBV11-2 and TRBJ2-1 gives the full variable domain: EAGVAQSPRYKIIEKRQSVAFWCNPISGHATLYWYQQILGQGPKLLIQFQNNGVVDDSQLPKDRFSAERLKGVDSTLKIQPAKLEDSAVYLCASSLEGLAGSSYNEQFFGPGTRLTVL.

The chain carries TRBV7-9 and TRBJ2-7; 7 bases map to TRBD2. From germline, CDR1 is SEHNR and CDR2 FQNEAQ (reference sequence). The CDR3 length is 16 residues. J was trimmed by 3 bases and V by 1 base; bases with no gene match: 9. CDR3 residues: CASSLVPGWGGYEQYF. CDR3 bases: TGTGCCAGCAGCTTAGTTCCGGGATGGGGGGGCTACGAGCAGTACTTC.

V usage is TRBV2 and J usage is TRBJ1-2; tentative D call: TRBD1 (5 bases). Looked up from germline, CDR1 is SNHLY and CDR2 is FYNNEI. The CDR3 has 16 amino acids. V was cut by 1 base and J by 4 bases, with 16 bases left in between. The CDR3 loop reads CASSEESPLQGYGYTF. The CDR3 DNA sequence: TGTGCCAGCAGTGAAGAAAGCCCCCTTCAGGGCTATGGCTACACCTTC.